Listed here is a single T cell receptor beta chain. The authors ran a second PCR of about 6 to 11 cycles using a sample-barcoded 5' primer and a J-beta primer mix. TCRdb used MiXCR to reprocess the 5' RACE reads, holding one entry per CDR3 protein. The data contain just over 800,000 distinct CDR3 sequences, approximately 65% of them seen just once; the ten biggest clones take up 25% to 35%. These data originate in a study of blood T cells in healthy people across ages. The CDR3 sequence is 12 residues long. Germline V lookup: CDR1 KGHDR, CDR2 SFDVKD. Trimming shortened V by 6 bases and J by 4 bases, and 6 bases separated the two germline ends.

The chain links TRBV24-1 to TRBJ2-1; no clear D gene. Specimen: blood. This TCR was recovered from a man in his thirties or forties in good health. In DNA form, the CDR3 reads TGTGCCACCAGTCGGCTTTACAATGAGCAGTTCTTC. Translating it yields CATSRLYNEQFF.